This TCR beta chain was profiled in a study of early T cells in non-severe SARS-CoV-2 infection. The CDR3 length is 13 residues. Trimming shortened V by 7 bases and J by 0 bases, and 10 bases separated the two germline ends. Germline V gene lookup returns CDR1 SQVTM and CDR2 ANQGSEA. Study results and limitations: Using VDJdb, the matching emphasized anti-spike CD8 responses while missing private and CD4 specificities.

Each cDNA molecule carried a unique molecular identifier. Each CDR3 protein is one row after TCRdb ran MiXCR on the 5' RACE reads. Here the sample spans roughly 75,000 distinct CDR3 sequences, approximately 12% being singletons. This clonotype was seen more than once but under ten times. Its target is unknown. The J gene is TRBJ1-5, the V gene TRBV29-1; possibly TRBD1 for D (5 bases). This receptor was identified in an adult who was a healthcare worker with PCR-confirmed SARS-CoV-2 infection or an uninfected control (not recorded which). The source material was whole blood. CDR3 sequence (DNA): TGCAGCGCCAGGGAAGATAGCAATCAGCCCCAGCATTTT. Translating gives CSAREDSNQPQHF.